Below are 5 T cell receptor beta chains sequenced from a single sample in a study of blood T cell repertoires in COVID-19. TCRdb's copy holds only in-frame clones and misses some; the assay was immunoSEQ multiplex PCR. The top ten hold around a tenth of the sample, which has 50,000 to 60,000 clones, approximately 91% seen once. Material: peripheral blood. The origin of the receptors is an elderly woman with acute or convalescent COVID-19.

This clone was detected once. The rearrangement uses TRBV6-5 and TRBJ1-2; 9 bases line up with TRBD1. This CDR3 has 14 amino acids. Germline V CDR1 and CDR2: MNHEY, SVGAGI. The V gene end was trimmed by 6 bases and the J gene end by 4 bases; junction bases not matched to a gene: 6. CDR3 region: CASRQTGGSYGYTF. CDR3 nucleotide sequence: TGTGCCAGCAGACAGACAGGGGGGAGCTATGGCTACACCTTC.

The chain has TRBV30 and TRBJ1-2, with 7 bases fitting TRBD1. This CDR3 has 14 residues. Germline CDR1 and CDR2: GTSNPN and SVGIG (reference sequence). V dropped 2 bases and J dropped 4; count of bases not matched to a gene: 7. Here the CDR3 DNA reads TGTGCCTGGAGTTTAACAGGGGCTACCTATGGCTACACCTTC. Protein product: CAWSLTGATYGYTF. The whole variable domain, remainder taken from reference TRBV30 and TRBJ1-2, is SQTIHQWPATLVQPVGSPLSLECTVEGTSNPNLYWYRQAAGRGLQLLFYSVGIGQISSEVPQNLSASRPQDRQFILSSKKLLLSDSGFYLCAWSLTGATYGYTFGSGTRLTVV.

V is TRBV18 and J is TRBJ2-7; D may be TRBD2 (5 bases). Looked up from germline, CDR1 is KGHSH and CDR2 is LQKENI. V lost 3 bases to trimming and J lost 2 bases, with 14 bases between them. The CDR3 runs to 15 residues. As DNA, the CDR3 is TGTGCCAGCTCACCGGCCTCCCGCGGGCCCTACGAGCAGTACTTC. It specifies CASSPASRGPYEQYF.

The V gene is TRBV5-1, the J gene TRBJ2-5, with 11 nucleotides matching TRBD2. V lost 4 bases to trimming and J lost 4 bases; unmatched junction nucleotides: 3. Looked up from germline, CDR1 is SGHRS and CDR2 is YFSETQ. The CDR3 extends over 14 amino acids. CDR3 loop: CASSPGTSGETQYF. CDR3 DNA: TGCGCCAGCAGCCCCGGGACTAGCGGAGAGACCCAGTACTTC. The full variable domain, with the rest looked up from reference TRBV5-1 and TRBJ2-5, is KAGVTQTPRYLIKTRGQQVTLSCSPISGHRSVSWYQQTPGQGLQFLFEYFSETQRNKGNFPGRFSGRQFSNSRSEMNVSTLELGDSALYLCASSPGTSGETQYFGPGTRLLVL.

Only one count was recorded for this clone. The V and J genes are TRBV30 and TRBJ2-1; TRBD2 matches at 8 bases. Germline V gene lookup returns CDR1 GTSNPN and CDR2 SVGIG (reference sequence). The CDR3 is 16 amino acids. Trimming cost V 0 bases and J 1 base; bases outside gene matches: 5. The CDR3 sequence is CAWSVAGVFSYNEQFF. The CDR3 DNA reads TGTGCCTGGAGTGTAGCGGGAGTCTTTTCCTACAATGAGCAGTTCTTC.